This T cell receptor beta chain comes out of a study of T cells after yellow fever vaccination (dated by TCRdb to 2018 to 2020). Background for the entire study: The SMART-Seq v4 Ultra Low Input RNA kit was used to prepare libraries from fractions with low cell numbers. Blood was collected at multiple timepoints before and after primary and secondary immunization, and bulk PBMC replicates and cell subsets were isolated. To follow T-cell clones before and after primary and booster YFV17D yellow fever vaccination, bulk TCR alpha and beta repertoires were sequenced over time. Two healthy male donors, one aged 18 to 30 and one aged 30 to 40 years, were included in the cohort.

For this clonotype: Its antigen is currently not known. No qualities accompany the bases; no much larger clone lies one base away.

Interpreted using the paper, the treatment or condition label stands for: live attenuated yellow fever vaccine strain. A standard Ficoll-Paque protocol was used to isolate PBMCs from peripheral blood. Dynabeads CD4 and CD8 positive selection kits were used to isolate the CD4 and CD8 T-cell fractions. RNA was extracted with TriZol from bulk PBMCs, CD4 and CD8 fractions, and dextramer-positive and dextramer-negative fractions. Sequencing was performed on an Illumina NovaSeq 6000. TCR cDNA was synthesized by 5'RACE template switching, through which a universal primer site and unique molecular identifiers were introduced. Priming of cDNA synthesis was performed from both the TCR alpha and TCR beta constant segments. Library amplification used two PCR steps, and the second PCR step added sample barcodes and sequencing adapters. Sequencing of the libraries was done on either Illumina HiSeq 2500 (2x100 bp) or NovaSeq (2x150 bp). The authors' pipeline ran thus. Demultiplexing of reads and collapsing into UMI consensus sequences were performed with MIGEC, and V(D)J alignment was carried out with MiXCR. Clonotypes responding to the vaccine were identified with edgeR on replicate PBMC samples, with the criteria of FDR below 0.01 and a log2 fold change above 5 up to day 15. Each bulk clonotype received a CD4 or CD8 identity based on whether the sequenced CD4 or CD8 repertoire contained that clonotype at higher abundance. TCRdb cleaned the public reads at Q25 with fastp, built clones with MiXCR and kept in-frame beta chains. Identical CDR3 proteins give one entry, which carries the most common genes and DNA. The authors' filters were not applied to this entry. The sample yields some 300,000 distinct CDR3 sequences; about 10% were counted once. The ten largest account for around 3.3% of the sample.

V is cut by 6 bases and J by 5 bases, and the space between the germline ends is 11 bases. The CDR3 spans 14 residues, from the cysteine through the phenylalanine. CDR3 DNA is the only sequence kept; it has 42 bases, read in frame from the first base. As encoded in the germline V gene, CDR1 is ENHRY while CDR2 is SYGVKD. The full study reports these points: A small fraction of clonotypes showed up in both the CD4 and CD8 compartments, probably as a result of convergent recombination. FACS-sorted repertoires could contain abundant contaminating clonotypes from the bulk population, so computational filtering was required. The secondary T-cell response was weaker than the primary response but faster, peaking on day 5 instead of day 15. After the booster, most of the clones that had expanded following primary vaccination were detected again (96% of CD4 and 88% of CD8), which suggests that memory was broadly maintained. Only two donors were included in the study, so the extent to which the findings can be generalized is limited.

Sequenced here: CD4+ T cells sorted from PBMCs, sampled 5 days after the yellow fever booster vaccination. Recombination connected TRBV10-3 to TRBJ1-6; TRBD1 is a weak D gene call, 5 bases matching. The receptor was derived from a man between 18 and 29 years old who received the YFV17D yellow fever vaccine. This receptor carries the CDR3 CAIRGGKDNSPLHF. The nucleotides are TGTGCCATCAGGGGGGGAAAAGATAATTCACCCCTCCACTTT.